The 8 T cell receptor beta chains below all came from one sample that was sequenced in a study of graft-versus-host responses after intestinal transplantation. Libraries were prepared by immunoSEQ multiplex PCR; TCRdb keeps only in-frame clonotypes and omits some of them. The sample has just over 85,000 clones, around 90% seen once. Antigens for these TCRs are unknown. The source material was unstimulated CD8+ T cells sorted from spleen or lymph node cells, sampled before transplant. These receptors all come from a human donor who was the organ donor for an intestinal transplant.

The chain carries TRBV15 and TRBJ1-1; D is ambiguous. Germline CDR1 LNHNV, CDR2 YYDKDF (reference sequence). V lost 2 bases and J 2 bases, leaving 9 bases between the germline ends. The length of the CDR3 is 14 residues. CDR3 sequence (DNA): TGTGCCACCAGCAGATCTATTCTTAACACTGAAGCTTTCTTT. The encoded protein is CATSRSILNTEAFF.

The chain employs TRBV7-9 and TRBJ1-5; D gene unclear. Per germline, CDR1 SEHNR and CDR2 FQNEAQ (reference sequence). The germline V and J ends were trimmed by 1 base and 2 bases, with 6 bases remaining between them. The CDR3 has 14 amino acids. CDR3 nucleotides: TGTGCCAGCAGCTTAGAAGGAGGCAATCAGCCCCAGCATTTT. Amino acids: CASSLEGGNQPQHF. Drawing the rest from reference TRBV7-9 and TRBJ1-5, the complete variable domain is DTGVSQNPRHKITKRGQNVTFRCDPISEHNRLYWYRQTLGQGPEFLTYFQNEAQLEKSRLLSDRFSAERPKGSFSTLEIQRTEQGDSAMYLCASSLEGGNQPQHFGDGTRLSIL.

The chain uses TRBV4-1 and TRBJ2-7, with 8 bases lining up with TRBD2. CDR3 size: 16 residues. The germline CDR1 and CDR2 sequences are MGHRA and YSYEKL. Trimming cost V 3 bases and J 2 bases; bases outside gene matches: 9. The CDR3 here is CASSHPRAGGAYEQYF. DNA for the CDR3: TGCGCCAGCAGCCACCCACGGGCGGGGGGAGCCTACGAGCAGTACTTC.

The rearrangement joins TRBV15 to TRBJ2-7, with D unclear. Germline assignment: CDR1 LNHNV and CDR2 YYDKDF (reference sequence). This CDR3 region has 16 residues. The V gene lost 4 bases and the J gene lost 0 bases, with 16 bases spanning the gap. CDR3 sequence reads: CATSKRPGESSYEQYF. The CDR3 bases are TGTGCCACCAGCAAAAGACCGGGTGAGAGCTCCTACGAGCAGTACTTC.

The chain has TRBV27 and TRBJ1-2; D is perhaps TRBD1 (6 bases). Per the germline V gene, CDR1 is MNHEY and CDR2 is SMNVEV (reference sequence). Trimming removed 6 bases from V and 5 bases from J, with 16 bases in between. This CDR3 has 14 amino acids. This chain's CDR3 is CASRVKGGGYGYTF. CDR3 bases: TGTGCCAGCAGGGTTAAAGGGGGTGGATATGGCTACACCTTC.

This chain joins TRBV6-5 and TRBJ1-2; D remains ambiguous. This CDR3 is built from 13 residues. Trimming cost V 2 bases and J 3 bases, with 7 bases left between them. CDR1 is MNHEY and CDR2 is SVGAGI in the germline V gene. The CDR3 sequence: CASSYAGYYGYTF. CDR3 coding DNA: TGTGCCAGCAGTTACGCAGGATACTATGGCTACACCTTC.

This chain links TRBV27 with TRBJ1-6; maybe TRBD1 (5 bases). CDR1 and CDR2 from the germline V gene are MNHEY and SMNVEV (reference sequence). V lost 4 bases and J 10 bases, leaving 17 bases between the germline ends. CDR3 length equals 15 residues. This CDR3 is CASSSDITGGSPLHF. In DNA form, the CDR3 reads TGTGCCAGCAGTTCGGACATCACGGGTGGGTCACCCCTCCACTTT.

The V and J genes are TRBV7-7 and TRBJ2-2; 7 bases are a match to TRBD1. Looked up from germline, CDR1 is SSHAT and CDR2 is FNYEAQ (reference sequence). Trimming at V came to 5 bases and at J to 1 base, leaving 4 bases not matched to a gene. The CDR3 runs 15 residues. In DNA, the CDR3 is TGTGCCAGCAGCCGGGACAGCAGGAACACCGGGGAGCTGTTTTTT. It yields the protein CASSRDSRNTGELFF.